One sample yielded the 3 T cell receptor beta chains listed below, sequenced in a study of T cell repertoires in breast cancer. Blocking oligonucleotides added to a second nested PCR suppressed unpaired genes. TCRdb recomputed calls from the emulsion pairing reads with MiXCR, one row per CDR3 protein. Of tens of thousands of distinct CDR3 sequences in the sample, less than 55% are singletons; the top ten hold about 60%. An expanded emulsion RT-PCR with primers for all TCR V genes paired CD8+ T cell chains. The sequencing input was CD8+ T cells. The source is a pool of human donors with breast cancer or a healthy control (not recorded which).

This clonotype was seen more than once but under ten times. The CDR3 protein is CASSLAGGGSQHF. The CDR3 DNA reads as TGTGCCAGCAGCTTAGCGGGGGGGGGGTCCCAGCATTTT. V is TRBV7-9 and J is TRBJ1-5; the D gene is possibly TRBD1 (5 bases). Germline V gene lookup returns CDR1 SEHNR and CDR2 FQNEAQ (reference sequence). The CDR3 has 13 residues. V was cut by 0 bases and J by 11 bases, with 11 bases left in between.

This clonotype appeared a few times. The chain has TRBV4-1 and TRBJ1-5; no definite D call. The germline gives CDR1 MGHRA, CDR2 YSYEKL. V was shortened by 4 bases and J by 4 bases, with 8 bases between the two germline ends. The CDR3 loop spans 13 amino acids. The DNA of the CDR3 is TGCGCCAGCAGCCTCCGGGAAAATCAGCCCCAGCATTTT. It codes for CASSLRENQPQHF.

The chain links TRBV20-1 to TRBJ2-1; D call uncertain. The CDR3 contains 13 residues. Germline CDR1 is DFQATT and CDR2 is SNEGSKA (reference sequence). V was pared by 5 bases and J by 3 bases, with 11 bases between. Here the CDR3 reads CSAPSSGYNEQFF. The CDR3 DNA reads TGCAGTGCTCCCTCCAGTGGCTACAATGAGCAGTTCTTC.